Each of the 4 T cell receptor beta chains below was sequenced from the same sample in a study of cytomegalovirus exposure and HLA in healthy donors. The repertoire was sequenced with immunoSEQ multiplex PCR; TCRdb's copy has only in-frame clones and lacks some. The table includes about 78,000 clones, about 95% detected once. Sample: PBMCs. The receptors come from a man between 18 and 35 years old in good health and CMV-seropositive.

This chain connects TRBV30 to TRBJ2-7; the match to TRBD2 covers 7 bases. This CDR3 is 12 amino acids long. CDR1 and CDR2 (germline): GTSNPN, SVGIG (reference sequence). V lost 0 bases to trimming and J lost 4 bases; unmatched junction nucleotides: 0. This CDR3 is CAWSVAGYEQYF. The CDR3 coding sequence is TGTGCCTGGAGTGTAGCGGGGTACGAGCAGTACTTC.

The chain carries TRBV29-1 and TRBJ2-1; TRBD2 matches at 7 bases. V trimming: 4 bases; J trimming: 4 bases; junction bases outside the gene matches: 16. This CDR3 contains 17 residues. From germline, CDR1 is SQVTM and CDR2 ANQGSEA. The CDR3 DNA is TGCAGCGTTGTGCCTAGCGGAGTGAAAGCGGGGTACAATGAGCAGTTCTTC. Translated: CSVVPSGVKAGYNEQFF.

The rearrangement joins TRBV14 to TRBJ2-2; TRBD2 might be the D (6 bases). The CDR3 consists of 19 residues. V shed 0 bases and J shed 5 bases, with 22 bases lying between them. The germline V gene has CDR1 SGHDN and CDR2 FVKESK. The CDR3 nucleotides are TGTGCCAGCAGCCAAGATCTTACCCGGCCAGGGACTTTTACCGGGGAGCTGTTTTTT. It translates to CASSQDLTRPGTFTGELFF.

In regard to this clone: A read error may produce the germline difference seen at one junction end. This chain uses TRBV5-1 with TRBJ1-1; TRBD1 might be the D (5 bases). The CDR3 length is 13 residues. Germline CDR1 and CDR2: SGHRS and YFSETQ. DNA for the CDR3: TGCGCCAGCAGCTGGCGACAGAACTCTGAAGCTTTCTTT. It codes for CASSWRQNSEAFF.